This T cell receptor beta chain emerged from a study of PD-L1 blockade in urothelial cancer. The repertoire was sequenced with immunoSEQ multiplex PCR; TCRdb's copy has only in-frame clones and lacks some. The table includes around 70,000 clones, approximately 81% detected once. The V end lost 7 bases, the J end lost 1 base, and 19 bases lay between the germline ends. CDR1 SGHTS and CDR2 YDEGEE come from the germline V gene. The CDR3 runs to 16 residues. This clonotype was sampled from a man between 70 and 80 years old with urothelial cancer. The specimen was PBMCs, collected around atezolizumab (anti-PD-L1) treatment. The chain recombines TRBV5-8 with TRBJ2-3, with D perhaps matching TRBD2 (5 bases). CDR3 nucleotides: TGTGCCAGCGCCAAAGGGAGTGGGGTTCGCACAGATACGCAGTATTTT. It specifies CASAKGSGVRTDTQYF.